This T cell receptor beta chain was identified in a study of blood T cell repertoires in COVID-19. The overall study: The United States, Italy and Spain provided the acute and convalescent COVID-19 samples. From T cells, B-cell-depleted T cells, or PBMCs came the material, which was cDNA or gDNA.

Methods used by the authors: Amplifying reference gene primers gave estimates of nucleated cell counts. Libraries were prepared by immunoSEQ multiplex PCR; TCRdb keeps only in-frame clonotypes and omits some of them. V, J and clone size were drawn from that table, and D and trimming were deduced from the DNA. The data contain around 150,000 clones, just under 85% of them singletons. The CDR3 is 16 residues long. V shed 4 bases, J shed 2 bases, and the junction held 9 bases outside the gene matches. Looked up from germline, CDR1 is SGHRS and CDR2 is YFSETQ. This chain uses TRBV5-1 with TRBJ2-5; 9 bases agree with TRBD2. The sequence was collected from a woman older than 75 with acute or convalescent COVID-19. The sample was peripheral blood. The DNA of the CDR3 is TGCGCCAGCAGCCCGCTTGGGCTAGCGGGACAAGAGACCCAGTACTTC. Translated: CASSPLGLAGQETQYF.